Described below is a single T cell receptor (beta chain) sequence and its context. This clonotype was counted a single time. The clone's antigen remains unknown. No base quality information exists; no much larger clone differs at one position. A single read is weak support. Via the germline V gene (reference sequence), CDR1 is DFQATT and CDR2 SNEGSKA. At the junction V is shortened by 3 bases and J by 3 bases, with 14 bases in between. Reading from cysteine to phenylalanine, the CDR3 counts 14 amino acids. Of all the DNA, just the CDR3 is kept, 42 bases in frame from base 1. This sample was taken from a study of response to subunit inactivated influenza vaccine (dated by TCRdb to 2016 to 2019). Some background on the complete study: Deep quantitative profiling of the T cell receptor repertoire was used in the study to follow responses to a trivalent subunit inactivated influenza vaccine. Beyond this particular receptor, the publication reports: The authors suggested that each seasonal influenza vaccination may recruit only a limited number of new T cells.

Library generation was performed with RT-PCR. The data were produced on an Illumina HiSeq 2500. TCRdb reprocessing: public reads trimmed at Q25 with fastp, clones called with MiXCR, in-frame beta chains kept. Merged by CDR3 protein, the rows form single entries marked with the most common genes and DNA. The sample has hundreds of thousands of distinct CDR3 sequences on record, 16% of them singletons. The ten largest account for roughly 3% of the sample. The sample consisted of CD4+ T cells sorted from PBMCs, taken less than 25 months after vaccination. The V and J segments used are TRBV20-1 and TRBJ2-5; matching of 6 bases hints at TRBD2 as the D gene. The clonotype was recovered from a man aged 50-75 years who received an inactivated influenza vaccine. Donor details come from another sample of the same person, matched by shared clones. The sequence in DNA is TGCAGTGCTAGGTCCAGCGGGCCGAAAGAGACCCAGTACTTC. Its protein reads: CSARSSGPKETQYF.